The clone carrying this TCR beta chain appeared once. The antigen is unknown. CDR1 is MNHEY, CDR2 SVGAGI, per germline. With 2 bases clipped from V and 6 bases from J, the junction kept 8 bases outside the gene matches. This CDR3 contains 16 residues. The PCR was carried out with 60 Vbeta primers and 13 Jbeta primers. Sequenced by immunoSEQ multiplex PCR; TCRdb stores in-frame clones only, minus some. In the table there are 90,000 to 120,000 clones, around three quarters of which are singletons. The data derive from a study of cytomegalovirus exposure and HLA in healthy donors. General study points: Three chains tied to CMV proved CMV antigen-specific in vitro.

The chain links TRBV6-5 to TRBJ1-4; 8 bases fit TRBD1. Sequencing was done on a sample of PBMCs. The source is a woman aged 45-65 years in good health and CMV-seropositive. CDR3 coding DNA: TGTGCCAGCAGTTACGATCCTGGACAGGGAGATGAAAAACTGTTTTTT. It yields the protein CASSYDPGQGDEKLFF.